The 13 T cell receptor beta chains presented below share a single source sample, sequenced in a study of metastatic and nonmetastatic thyroid tumors. TCRdb re-called the PCR reads through MiXCR. The data hold some 30,000 clones, with about 19% observed a single time. All patients were untreated before thyroid surgery. The sample comprised blood. These receptors were collected from a female donor with papillary thyroid cancer or a benign thyroid nodule (not recorded which). Some clones in this sample may be carry-over from other donors' samples.

The genes are TRBV6-1 and TRBJ2-5; TRBD1 matches at 8 bases. The V and J ends lost 5 bases and 0 bases, in that order; junction bases with no gene match: 8. Per the germline V gene, CDR1 is MNHNS and CDR2 is SASEGT. The CDR3 runs 16 residues. The CDR3 nucleotides read TGTGCCAGCAGTCCCCGACAGGGGCTTTACCAAGAGACCCAGTACTTC. It encodes CASSPRQGLYQETQYF.

In this sample, this clone turned up many times. The rearrangement links TRBV11-3 to TRBJ2-1, with D tentatively TRBD2 (5 bases). Trimming removed 2 bases from V and 6 bases from J, with 8 bases in between. From germline, CDR1 is SGHNT and CDR2 YENEEA. The length of the CDR3 is 13 residues. The CDR3, as DNA: TGTGCCAGCAGCTTACAAGCGGCCAATGAGCAGTTCTTC. Translation: CASSLQAANEQFF.

This clone was recorded many times. J is TRBJ1-5 and V is TRBV6-5, with D perhaps TRBD1 (6 bases). Germline assignment: CDR1 MNHEY and CDR2 SVGAGI. Trimming cost V 0 bases and J 0 bases, with 6 bases left between them. The CDR3 contains 15 residues. CDR3 region: CASSYSGASNQPQHF. CDR3 nucleotide sequence: TGTGCCAGCAGTTACTCGGGGGCTAGCAATCAGCCCCAGCATTTT.

CDR3 DNA: TGTGCCAGTAGTGCGGGACAGGAAGCGTCCGGCTACACCTTC. Translating it yields CASSAGQEASGYTF. The rearrangement links TRBV19 to TRBJ1-2; 8 nucleotides align to TRBD1. Germline CDR1 is LNHDA and CDR2 is SQIVND (reference sequence). The CDR3 consists of 14 residues. The J segment lost 8 bases and the V segment lost 5 bases, leaving 10 bases of the junction unmatched.

In its sample, this clone is medium-sized. One end of the junction does not line up with germline, which may come from a read error. The V and J genes are TRBV6-4 and TRBJ2-3, with a weak D call TRBD1 (5 bases). CDR1 MRHNA and CDR2 SNTAGT come from the germline V gene. The CDR3 loop spans 15 amino acids. This chain's CDR3 is CASSEGHEDTDSQYF. CDR3 DNA: TGTGCCAGCAGTGAGGGTCATGAGGACACAGATTCGCAGTATTTT.

This chain connects TRBV11-3 to TRBJ2-5; the match to TRBD2 covers 11 bases. The CDR3 has 15 residues. Per the germline V gene, CDR1 is SGHNT and CDR2 is YENEEA. The trim removed 1 base at V and 4 bases at J, leaving 2 bases unmatched. CDR3 sequence (DNA): TGTGCCAGCAGCTTAGTTCTAGCGGGGGGAGAGACCCAGTACTTC. Translation gives CASSLVLAGGETQYF. The full variable domain, with the rest looked up from reference TRBV11-3 and TRBJ2-5, is EAGVVQSPRYKIIEKKQPVAFWCNPISGHNTLYWYLQNLGQGPELLIRYENEEAVDDSQLPKDRFSAERLKGVDSTLKIQPAELGDSAVYLCASSLVLAGGETQYFGPGTRLLVL.

This chain links TRBV4-1 with TRBJ2-5; 12 nucleotides line up with TRBD2. The J call may be in error: the DNA end matches TRBJ2-1 better. The CDR3 length is 16 residues. Germline V gene data show CDR1 as MGHRA and CDR2 as YSYEKL. CDR3 DNA sequence: TGCGCCAGCAGCCAGCGATCTAGCGGGAGGGACAATGAGCAGTTCTTC. Translated: CASSQRSSGRDNEQFF.

In this sample, this clone turned up many times. The gene calls are TRBV5-1 and TRBJ1-2; maybe TRBD1 (6 bases). This CDR3 comprises 14 residues. Trimming stripped 0 bases from V and 3 bases from J, with 9 bases between. Germline assignment: CDR1 SGHRS and CDR2 YFSETQ. CDR3 bases: TGCGCCAGCAGCTTGGAGGGGGATCACTATGGCTACACCTTC. Translated, it gives CASSLEGDHYGYTF.

There are many counts of this clone. V gene TRBV27 combines with J gene TRBJ1-4; 7 bases are a match to TRBD1. Losses at the gene ends were 2 bases for V and 8 bases for J; bases not matched to a gene: 2. Germline lookup yields CDR1 MNHEY and CDR2 SMNVEV (reference sequence). The CDR3 runs 13 residues. CDR3 sequence (DNA): TGTGCCAGCAGTTTAGTGACAGGGGAAAAACTGTTTTTT. Its protein product is CASSLVTGEKLFF. The full variable domain, rest sourced from reference TRBV27 and TRBJ1-4, is EAQVTQNPRYLITVTGKKLTVTCSQNMNHEYMSWYRQDPGLGLRQIYYSMNVEVTDKGDVPEGYKVSRKEKRNFPLILESPSPNQTSLYFCASSLVTGEKLFFGSGTQLSVL.

This clone was found many times. V and J are TRBV30 and TRBJ2-3, with D tentatively TRBD2 (5 bases). The length of the CDR3 is 14 residues. Trimming took 0 bases from V and 0 from J, leaving 7 bases between them. Germline V gene sequence: CDR1 GTSNPN, CDR2 SVGIG (reference sequence). DNA for the CDR3: TGTGCCTGGAGTGTAAGCGGTAGCACAGATACGCAGTATTTT. The encoded protein is CAWSVSGSTDTQYF.

There are many counts of this clone. This rearrangement joins TRBV12-3 or TRBV12-4 to TRBJ1-5; D unclear. CDR3 length equals 15 residues. Trimming removed 4 bases from V and 3 bases from J, with 13 bases in between. This chain's CDR3 is CASSSSDQPNQPQHF. Here the CDR3 DNA reads TGTGCCAGCAGTTCCTCGGACCAACCCAATCAGCCCCAGCATTTT.

This clone was counted a few times. The V gene is TRBV7-9, the J gene TRBJ2-1; D gene uncertain. Germline V gene sequence: CDR1 SEHNR, CDR2 FQNEAQ (reference sequence). CDR3 length: 11 residues. V dropped 8 bases and J dropped 6 bases, with 8 bases sitting between them. CDR3 nucleotide sequence: TGTGCCAGCGGCGGTCTCAATGAGCAGTTCTTC. Residues: CASGGLNEQFF.

This clone was seen at least ten times. A much larger clone differs by one base, so this may be a read error. The rearrangement joins TRBV4-1 to TRBJ2-5; 11 bases map to TRBD2. The J call is uncertain, as TRBJ2-1 better fits the DNA end. Germline CDR1 is MGHRA and CDR2 is YSYEKL. This CDR3 is built from 20 residues. The CDR3 nucleotides are TGCGCCAGCAGCCAAGATGGGCTAGCGGGGGGTCGAAGCTCCTACAATGAACAGTTCTTC. Encoded protein: CASSQDGLAGGRSSYNEQFF.